The 12 T cell receptor beta chains reported below all come from one sample, sequenced in a study of T cells after yellow fever vaccination. In TCRdb, the 5' RACE reads were re-called with MiXCR into one record per CDR3 protein. The data contain under 250,000 distinct CDR3 sequences, approximately 3.3% of them singletons. Sequencing used CD4+ T cells sorted from PBMCs, obtained 10 days after the yellow fever booster vaccination. These TCRs come from a man between 18 and 35 years old who received the YFV17D yellow fever vaccine.

This clonotype appeared a few times. The chain employs TRBV20-1 and TRBJ1-2, with D perhaps matching TRBD1 (5 bases). The germline V gene encodes CDR1 DFQATT and CDR2 SNEGSKA (reference sequence). Trimming shortened V by 6 bases and J by 6 bases, and 14 bases separated the two germline ends. The CDR3 sequence is 12 residues long. CDR3 loop: CSARDLGDGYTF. The CDR3 DNA is TGCAGTGCCCGGGACCTGGGTGATGGCTACACCTTC.

This clonotype was seen at least ten times. The V gene is TRBV7-2, the J gene TRBJ2-7; TRBD2 aligns across 9 bases. The J segment lost 1 base and the V segment lost 3 bases, leaving 7 bases of the junction unmatched. This CDR3 comprises 16 residues. Germline CDR1 reads SGHTA; CDR2 reads FQGNSA. CDR3 DNA: TGTGCCAGCAGCTTGGACATCAGCGGGGGGTCCTACGAGCAGTACTTC. Amino acids: CASSLDISGGSYEQYF.

This clonotype appeared many times. The chain uses TRBV5-1 and TRBJ2-6; 7 bases fit TRBD1. The length of the CDR3 is 17 residues. The germline CDR1 and CDR2 sequences are SGHRS and YFSETQ. V was pared by 0 bases and J by 1 base, with 4 bases of the junction left unmatched. CDR3 nucleotide sequence: TGCGCCAGCAGCTTGGGACAGGGTGGGTCTGGGGCCAACGTCCTGACTTTC. Translated: CASSLGQGGSGANVLTF.

This clonotype was seen a handful of times. This sequence joins TRBV5-4 and TRBJ1-2, with D possibly being TRBD1 (5 bases). The CDR3 spans 15 residues. The ends were cut back, 2 bases at V and 7 bases at J, with 18 bases in the middle. Germline-derived CDR1 and CDR2 are SGHNT and YYREEE (reference sequence). The CDR3 protein is CASSLATARVSGYTF. CDR3 bases: TGTGCCAGCAGCTTAGCCACGGCCAGGGTCTCTGGCTACACCTTC.

This clonotype showed up many times. The rearrangement links TRBV12-3 or TRBV12-4 to TRBJ1-2, with 10 bases lining up with TRBD1. V shed 8 bases, J shed 8 bases, and the junction held 11 bases outside the gene matches. CDR3 length: 14 amino acids. The CDR3 region has the DNA TGTGCCAGCCGGGACAGGGGTCGCCTCGGAGGCTACACCTTC. It yields the protein CASRDRGRLGGYTF.

The sample holds a few counts of this clonotype. This sequence joins TRBV5-1 and TRBJ2-7; D might be TRBD1 or TRBD2, each matching 6 bases. This CDR3 region has 16 residues. In germline, CDR1 is SGHRS, CDR2 YFSETQ. Trimming left V 0 bases short and J 1 base short, with 14 bases between. The CDR3 bases are TGCGCCAGCAGCTTGGGCCCAGGGGAGGTATCCTACGAGCAGTACGTC. Translating it yields CASSLGPGEVSYEQYV.

This clonotype was seen many times. This chain uses TRBV27 with TRBJ1-2; D not certain. CDR1 MNHEY and CDR2 SMNVEV come from the germline V gene (reference sequence). This CDR3 has 13 amino acids. Trimming left V 2 bases short and J 5 bases short, with 9 bases between. This CDR3 reads CASSLGSLYGYTF. CDR3 DNA sequence: TGTGCCAGCAGTTTAGGCAGCTTGTATGGCTACACCTTC.

DNA of the CDR3: TGTGCCAGCATTGGACTAGCGGGGGCACGGAGGTATTTT. Translation gives CASIGLAGARRYF. The chain combines TRBV2 with TRBJ2-3, with 13 bases identical to TRBD2. Trimming cost V 7 bases and J 14 bases; bases outside gene matches: 9. This CDR3 contains 13 residues. Germline loops: CDR1 SNHLY, CDR2 FYNNEI.

This clonotype was picked up many times. DNA of the CDR3: TGTGCCAGCAGCCAAGATTATCCAGTCCTCGACTACGAGCAGTACTTC. This gives the protein CASSQDYPVLDYEQYF. The chain combines TRBV3-1 with TRBJ2-7; no reliable D call. From germline, CDR1 is LGHDT and CDR2 YNNKEL (reference sequence). This CDR3 is 16 amino acids long. V was shortened by 0 bases and J by 3 bases, with 15 bases between the two germline ends.

The V call is TRBV7-2, the J call TRBJ1-2, with D possibly matching TRBD1 (6 bases). Per the germline V gene, CDR1 is SGHTA and CDR2 is FQGNSA. The ends were cut back, 1 base at V and 5 bases at J, with 8 bases in the middle. This CDR3 has 13 residues. CDR3 residues: CASSLDREYGYTF. The CDR3 DNA reads TGTGCCAGCAGCTTAGACAGGGAATATGGCTACACCTTC.

The J gene is TRBJ2-1, the V gene TRBV5-1; D gene uncertain. The CDR3 consists of 14 residues. In germline, CDR1 is SGHRS, CDR2 YFSETQ. V was shortened by 0 bases and J by 4 bases, with 8 bases between the two germline ends. DNA for the CDR3: TGCGCCAGCAGCTTGGAGGTGTTATACAATGAGCAGTTCTTC. Its protein product is CASSLEVLYNEQFF.

At least ten counts were recorded for this clonotype. This chain joins TRBV6-6 and TRBJ1-1; TRBD1 might be the D (5 bases). The V end was cut by 5 bases, the J end by 5 bases, with 15 bases between. CDR1 is MNHNY, CDR2 SVGAGI, per germline (reference sequence). The CDR3 has 14 amino acids. In DNA form, the CDR3 reads TGTGCCAGCAGTGCTCCTCTGAGGGGAACTGAAGCTTTCTTT. Amino acids: CASSAPLRGTEAFF.